The present T cell receptor beta chain was sequenced within a study of T cell responses to AZD1222 COVID-19 vaccine. Study context: Second-dose timings of about 4 or about 12 weeks were pooled.

With respect to this clone: Its antigen is still unknown.

Findings and caveats of the study: No day 14 peak samples; only post-peak repertoires were characterized. Baseline serology detected seropositivity in only 6 or 7 AZD1222 recipients.

Using immunoSEQ multiplex PCR, the repertoire was profiled, and TCRdb retains in-frame clones only, with some absent. This table has 140,000 or so clones, 92% appearing once. The CDR3 spans 15 residues. Germline V gene lookup returns CDR1 MNHNS and CDR2 SASEGT. V lost 2 bases, J lost 5 bases, and 3 bases stayed unmatched. The source was peripheral blood, collected on day 0 of AZD1222 vaccination. The sequence was collected from an adult in good health. V is TRBV6-1 and J is TRBJ2-1; TRBD2 agrees at 10 bases. CDR3 loop: CASSELAGANNEQFF. In nucleotides, the CDR3 is TGTGCCAGCAGTGAACTAGCGGGGGCTAACAATGAGCAGTTCTTC.